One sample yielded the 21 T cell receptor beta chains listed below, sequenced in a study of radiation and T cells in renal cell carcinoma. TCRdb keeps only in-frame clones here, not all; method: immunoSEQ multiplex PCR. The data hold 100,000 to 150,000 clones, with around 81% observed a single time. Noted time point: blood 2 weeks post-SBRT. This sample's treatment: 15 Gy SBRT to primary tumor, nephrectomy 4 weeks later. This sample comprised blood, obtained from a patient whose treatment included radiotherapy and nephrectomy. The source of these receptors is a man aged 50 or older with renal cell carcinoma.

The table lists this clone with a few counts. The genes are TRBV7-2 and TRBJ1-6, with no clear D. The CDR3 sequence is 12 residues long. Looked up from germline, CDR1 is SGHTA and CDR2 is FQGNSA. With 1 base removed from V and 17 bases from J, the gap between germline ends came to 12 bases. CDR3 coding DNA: TGTGCCAGCAGCTTAGAAGGCTACAAGGTCCACTTT. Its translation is CASSLEGYKVHF.

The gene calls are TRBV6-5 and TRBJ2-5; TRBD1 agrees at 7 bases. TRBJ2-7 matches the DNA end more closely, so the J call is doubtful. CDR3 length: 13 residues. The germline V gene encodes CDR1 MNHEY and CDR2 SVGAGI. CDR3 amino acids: CASSADRAREQYF. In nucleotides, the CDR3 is TGTGCCAGCAGTGCCGACAGGGCACGCGAGCAGTACTTC.

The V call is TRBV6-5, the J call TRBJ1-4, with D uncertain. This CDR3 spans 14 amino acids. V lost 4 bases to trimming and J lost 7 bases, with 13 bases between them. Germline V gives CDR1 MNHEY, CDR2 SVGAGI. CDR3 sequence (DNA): TGTGCCAGCAGTTCCGGGAGGAGGGCTGAAAAACTGTTTTTT. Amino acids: CASSSGRRAEKLFF.

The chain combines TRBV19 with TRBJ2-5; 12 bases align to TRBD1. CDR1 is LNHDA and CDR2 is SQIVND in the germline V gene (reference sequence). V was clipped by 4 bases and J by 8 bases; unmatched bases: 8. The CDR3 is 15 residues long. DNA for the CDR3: TGTGCCAGTAGTAGGGACGGGACAGGGGGCCCTACCCAGTACTTC. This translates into CASSRDGTGGPTQYF. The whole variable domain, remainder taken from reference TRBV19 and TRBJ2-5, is DGGITQSPKYLFRKEGQNVTLSCEQNLNHDAMYWYRQDPGQGLRLIYYSQIVNDFQKGDIAEGYSVSREKKESFPLTVTSAQKNPTAFYLCASSRDGTGGPTQYFGPGTRLLVL.

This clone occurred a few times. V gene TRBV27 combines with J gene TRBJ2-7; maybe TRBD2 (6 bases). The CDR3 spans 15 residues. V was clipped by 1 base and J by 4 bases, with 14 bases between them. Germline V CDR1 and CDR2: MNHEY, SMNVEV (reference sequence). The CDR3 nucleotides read TGTGCCAGCAGTTTATTTAGCGGCGCCCGGTACGAGCAGTACTTC. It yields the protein CASSLFSGARYEQYF.

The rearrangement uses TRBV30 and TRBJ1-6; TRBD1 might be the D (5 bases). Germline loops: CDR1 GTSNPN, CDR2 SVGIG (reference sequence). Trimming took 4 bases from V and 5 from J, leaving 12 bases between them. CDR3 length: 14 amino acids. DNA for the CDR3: TGTGCCTGGACTAGGACACAAAATAATTCACCCCTCCACTTT. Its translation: CAWTRTQNNSPLHF.

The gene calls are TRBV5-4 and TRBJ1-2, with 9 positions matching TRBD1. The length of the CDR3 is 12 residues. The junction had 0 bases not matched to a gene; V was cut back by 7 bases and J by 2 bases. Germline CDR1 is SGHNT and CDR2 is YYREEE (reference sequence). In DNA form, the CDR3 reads TGTGCCAGCGGGACAGGGAACTATGGCTACACCTTC. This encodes CASGTGNYGYTF.

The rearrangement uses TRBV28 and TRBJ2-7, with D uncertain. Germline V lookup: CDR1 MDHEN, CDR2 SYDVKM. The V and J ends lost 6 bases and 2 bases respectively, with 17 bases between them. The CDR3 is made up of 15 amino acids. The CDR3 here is CASSPGGVNPYEQYF. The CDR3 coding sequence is TGTGCCAGCAGCCCAGGTGGAGTAAATCCCTACGAGCAGTACTTC.

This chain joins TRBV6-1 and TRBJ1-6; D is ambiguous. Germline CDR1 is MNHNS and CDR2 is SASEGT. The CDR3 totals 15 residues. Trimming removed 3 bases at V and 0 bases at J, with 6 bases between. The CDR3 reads CASSDQSSYNSPLHF. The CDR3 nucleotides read TGTGCCAGCAGTGATCAAAGCTCCTATAATTCACCCCTCCACTTT.

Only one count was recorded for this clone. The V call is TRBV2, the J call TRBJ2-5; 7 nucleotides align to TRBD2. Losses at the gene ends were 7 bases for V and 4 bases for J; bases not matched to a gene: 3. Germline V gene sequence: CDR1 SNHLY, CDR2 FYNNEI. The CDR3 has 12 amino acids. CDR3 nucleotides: TGTGCCAGCATTGGGGGGGGAGAGACCCAGTACTTC. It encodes CASIGGGETQYF.

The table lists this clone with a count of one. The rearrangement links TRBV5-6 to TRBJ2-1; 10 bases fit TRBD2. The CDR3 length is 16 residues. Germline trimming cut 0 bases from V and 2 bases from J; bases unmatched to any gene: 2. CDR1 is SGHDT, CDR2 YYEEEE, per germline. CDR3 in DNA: TGTGCCAGCAGCTTGGCGGGGACTAGCGCCTACAATGAGCAGTTCTTC. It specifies CASSLAGTSAYNEQFF.

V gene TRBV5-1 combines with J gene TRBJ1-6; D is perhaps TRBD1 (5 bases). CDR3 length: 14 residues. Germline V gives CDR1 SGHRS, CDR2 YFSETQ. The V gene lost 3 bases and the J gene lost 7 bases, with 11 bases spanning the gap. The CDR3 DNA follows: TGCGCCAGCAGCTCGGGGACGGGGAATTCACCCCTCCACTTT. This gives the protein CASSSGTGNSPLHF. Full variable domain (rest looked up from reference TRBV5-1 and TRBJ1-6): KAGVTQTPRYLIKTRGQQVTLSCSPISGHRSVSWYQQTPGQGLQFLFEYFSETQRNKGNFPGRFSGRQFSNSRSEMNVSTLELGDSALYLCASSSGTGNSPLHFGNGTRLTVT.

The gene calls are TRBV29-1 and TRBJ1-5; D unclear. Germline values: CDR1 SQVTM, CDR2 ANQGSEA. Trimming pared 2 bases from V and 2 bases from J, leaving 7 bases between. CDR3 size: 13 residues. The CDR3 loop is CSVESGGNQPQHF. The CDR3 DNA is TGCAGCGTTGAAAGCGGTGGCAATCAGCCCCAGCATTTT.

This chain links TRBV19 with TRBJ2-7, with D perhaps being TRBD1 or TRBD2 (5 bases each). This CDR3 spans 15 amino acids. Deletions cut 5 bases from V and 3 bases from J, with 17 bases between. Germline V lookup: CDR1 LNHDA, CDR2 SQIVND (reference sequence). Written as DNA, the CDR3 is TGTGCCAGTAGTCCGTCCGGGACCGTGGTCTACGAGCAGTACTTC. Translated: CASSPSGTVVYEQYF.

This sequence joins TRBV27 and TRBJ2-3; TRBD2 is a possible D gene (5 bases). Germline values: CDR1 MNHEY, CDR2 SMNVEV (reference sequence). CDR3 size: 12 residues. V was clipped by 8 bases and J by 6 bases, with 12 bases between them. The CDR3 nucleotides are TGTGCCAGCGCGAGGGTGTTGGATACGCAGTATTTT. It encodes CASARVLDTQYF.

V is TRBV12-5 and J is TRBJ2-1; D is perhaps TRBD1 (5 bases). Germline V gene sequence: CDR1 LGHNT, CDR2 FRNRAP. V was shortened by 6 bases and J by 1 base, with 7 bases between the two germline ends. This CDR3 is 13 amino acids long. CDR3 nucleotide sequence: TGTGCTAGTGGAGGGGAATCCTACAATGAGCAGTTCTTC. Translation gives CASGGESYNEQFF. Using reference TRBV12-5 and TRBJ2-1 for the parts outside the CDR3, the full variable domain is DARVTQTPRHKVTEMGQEVTMRCQPILGHNTVFWYRQTMMQGLELLAYFRNRAPLDDSGMPKDRFSAEMPDATLATLKIQPSEPRDSAVYFCASGGESYNEQFFGPGTRLTVL.

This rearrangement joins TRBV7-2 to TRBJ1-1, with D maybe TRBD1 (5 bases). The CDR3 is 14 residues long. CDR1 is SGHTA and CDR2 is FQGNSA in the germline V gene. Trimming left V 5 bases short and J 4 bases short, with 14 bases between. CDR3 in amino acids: CASSAHQGGTEAFF. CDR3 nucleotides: TGTGCCAGCAGCGCCCACCAGGGAGGCACTGAAGCTTTCTTT.

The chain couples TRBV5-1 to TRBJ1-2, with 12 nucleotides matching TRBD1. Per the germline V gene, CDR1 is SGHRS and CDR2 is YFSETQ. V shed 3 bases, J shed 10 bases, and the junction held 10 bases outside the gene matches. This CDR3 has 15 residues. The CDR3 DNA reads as TGCGCCAGCAGCTCAACGGGACAGGGGGCCAAAGACTACACCTTC. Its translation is CASSSTGQGAKDYTF.

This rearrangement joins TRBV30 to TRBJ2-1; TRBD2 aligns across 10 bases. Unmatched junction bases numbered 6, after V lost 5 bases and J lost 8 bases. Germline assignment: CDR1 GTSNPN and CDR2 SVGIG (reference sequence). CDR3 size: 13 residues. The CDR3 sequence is CAWSSGSLDEQFF. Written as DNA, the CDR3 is TGTGCCTGGTCTAGCGGGAGTCTAGATGAGCAGTTCTTC.

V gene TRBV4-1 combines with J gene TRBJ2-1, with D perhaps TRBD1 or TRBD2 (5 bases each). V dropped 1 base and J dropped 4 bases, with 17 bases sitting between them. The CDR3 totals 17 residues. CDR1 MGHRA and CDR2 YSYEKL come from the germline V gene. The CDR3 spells CASSQVGDGLGYNEQFF. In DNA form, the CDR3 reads TGCGCCAGCAGCCAAGTAGGGGACGGGTTAGGGTACAATGAGCAGTTCTTC.

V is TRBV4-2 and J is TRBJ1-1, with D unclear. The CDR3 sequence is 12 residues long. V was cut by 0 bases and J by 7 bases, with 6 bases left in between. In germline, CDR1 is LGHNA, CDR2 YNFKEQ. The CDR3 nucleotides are TGTGCCAGCAGCCAAGATCAGTATGAAGCTTTCTTT. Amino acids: CASSQDQYEAFF.